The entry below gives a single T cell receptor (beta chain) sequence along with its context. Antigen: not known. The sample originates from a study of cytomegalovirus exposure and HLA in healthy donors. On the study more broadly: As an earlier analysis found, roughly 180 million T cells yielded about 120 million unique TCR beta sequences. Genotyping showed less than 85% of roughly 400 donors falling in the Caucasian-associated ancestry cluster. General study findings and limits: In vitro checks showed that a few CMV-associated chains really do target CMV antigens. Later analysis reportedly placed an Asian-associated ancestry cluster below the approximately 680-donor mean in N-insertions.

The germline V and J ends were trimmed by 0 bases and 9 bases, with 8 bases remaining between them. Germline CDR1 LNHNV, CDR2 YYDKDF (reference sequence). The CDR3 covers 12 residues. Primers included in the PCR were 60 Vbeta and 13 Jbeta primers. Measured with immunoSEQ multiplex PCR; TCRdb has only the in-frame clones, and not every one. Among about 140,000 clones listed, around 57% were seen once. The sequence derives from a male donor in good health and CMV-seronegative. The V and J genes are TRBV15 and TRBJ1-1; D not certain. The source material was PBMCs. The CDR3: CATSRDSVQAFF. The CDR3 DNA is TGTGCCACCAGCAGAGATTCGGTCCAAGCTTTCTTT.